The 30 T cell receptor beta chains below were found in one sample sequenced in a study of CD4 T cells in relation to SARS-CoV-2 and coronaviruses. This table comes from immunoSEQ multiplex PCR, and its TCRdb copy is limited to in-frame clones, with some not included. The sample lists fewer than 25,000 clones, over 70% occurring once. Their antigens remain unidentified. Before the COVID-19 pandemic, during about 2010-2018, CD4+ T cells were taken from unexposed donors. CD4+ T cells were isolated from the cells after about nine days of culture. Specimen: CD4+ T cells from PBMCs, cultured in vitro. The receptors come from a human donor in good health.

In its sample, this clone was seen once. V and J are TRBV20-1 and TRBJ2-5; 9 positions match TRBD1. V lost 3 bases to trimming and J lost 5 bases; unmatched junction nucleotides: 10. This CDR3 contains 15 residues. CDR1 is DFQATT, CDR2 SNEGSKA, per germline (reference sequence). CDR3 region: CSASRWGQGPETQYF. Written as DNA, the CDR3 is TGCAGTGCTAGTAGGTGGGGACAGGGTCCCGAGACCCAGTACTTC.

The chain couples TRBV11-2 to TRBJ2-1; D is ambiguous. This CDR3 has 12 amino acids. V was shortened by 4 bases and J by 9 bases, with 10 bases between the two germline ends. Germline V gives CDR1 SGHAT, CDR2 FQNNGV. The CDR3 nucleotides read TGTGCCAGCAGCTCGGACCAACTTGAGCAGTTCTTC. It is translated as CASSSDQLEQFF.

The chain employs TRBV7-3 and TRBJ2-2; D is possibly TRBD1 (5 bases). Germline V gene sequence: CDR1 SGHTA, CDR2 FQGTGA. The CDR3 sequence is 15 residues long. The V gene lost 2 bases and the J gene lost 4 bases, with 11 bases spanning the gap. The CDR3 region has the DNA TGTGCCAGCAGCTTAGGGCAGGGATTCACCGGGGAGCTGTTTTTT. Translating it yields CASSLGQGFTGELFF.

The J gene is TRBJ2-7, the V gene TRBV5-8, with D possibly matching TRBD1 (6 bases). Germline CDR1 reads SGHTS; CDR2 reads YDEGEE. The CDR3 loop spans 13 amino acids. V was pared by 1 base and J by 7 bases, with 12 bases between. CDR3 sequence: CASSLRTVREQYF. The CDR3 coding sequence is TGTGCCAGCAGCTTGAGGACAGTACGGGAGCAGTACTTC.

V gene TRBV18 combines with J gene TRBJ1-2; TRBD1 matches 8 bases. From germline, CDR1 is KGHSH and CDR2 LQKENI. J was trimmed by 3 bases and V by 2 bases; bases with no gene match: 8. This CDR3 comprises 16 residues. CDR3: CASSPKQGAQDYGYTF. CDR3 DNA sequence: TGTGCCAGCTCACCAAAGCAGGGGGCGCAGGACTATGGCTACACCTTC.

A single count supports this clone. This chain links TRBV18 with TRBJ2-7; D is possibly TRBD1 or TRBD2 (5 bases each). The CDR3 covers 14 residues. CDR1 is KGHSH, CDR2 LQKENI, per germline. V gave up 8 bases and J gave up 1 base, with 15 bases separating them. The CDR3 region is CASRARDGSYEQYF. The CDR3 DNA reads TGTGCCAGCCGAGCCCGGGACGGATCCTACGAGCAGTACTTC.

The chain uses TRBV7-2 and TRBJ1-2; D remains unclear. From germline, CDR1 is SGHTA and CDR2 FQGNSA. This CDR3 is built from 12 residues. Trimming removed 5 bases from V and 11 bases from J, with 15 bases in between. The CDR3 DNA reads TGTGCCAGCAGCCAGCCGGGAGGACCATACACCTTC. It encodes CASSQPGGPYTF.

This sequence joins TRBV7-8 and TRBJ1-2; TRBD1 matches 8 bases. Trimming removed 1 base from V and 4 bases from J; junction bases left unmatched: 5. The CDR3 has 15 residues. Germline V gives CDR1 SGHVS, CDR2 FQNEAQ. CDR3 residues: CASSLVLDRGYGYTF. The CDR3 DNA reads as TGTGCCAGCAGCTTAGTTCTTGACAGGGGCTATGGCTACACCTTC.

The chain links TRBV6-6 to TRBJ1-1; 7 bases are shared with TRBD1. CDR1 and CDR2 from the germline V gene are MNHNY and SVGAGI (reference sequence). The CDR3 runs to 14 residues. The V and J ends lost 4 bases and 5 bases, in that order; junction bases with no gene match: 7. CDR3: CASSSYRGGTEAFF. CDR3 DNA: TGTGCCAGCAGTTCCTACAGGGGAGGGACTGAAGCTTTCTTT.

The rearrangement uses TRBV27 and TRBJ1-4, with 7 bases aligning to TRBD1. The CDR3 spans 16 residues. Losses at the gene ends were 6 bases for V and 0 bases for J; bases not matched to a gene: 7. Germline assignment: CDR1 MNHEY and CDR2 SMNVEV (reference sequence). The CDR3, as DNA: TGTGCCAGCAGCTTTGGTCAGGGGGCAACTAATGAAAAACTGTTTTTT. Translation: CASSFGQGATNEKLFF.

The V gene is TRBV28, the J gene TRBJ1-6; D gene unclear. Germline V gene sequence: CDR1 MDHEN, CDR2 SYDVKM. This CDR3 contains 13 residues. V was shortened by 7 bases and J by 6 bases, with 10 bases between the two germline ends. CDR3: CASTRPTNSPLHF. Written as DNA, the CDR3 is TGTGCCAGCACCCGGCCTACTAATTCACCCCTCCACTTT.

In its sample, this clone ranks as large. This chain connects TRBV19 to TRBJ1-1; tentative D call: TRBD1 (5 bases). Trimming pared 5 bases from V and 5 bases from J, leaving 18 bases between. The CDR3 has 15 amino acids. Germline V gene data show CDR1 as LNHDA and CDR2 as SQIVND (reference sequence). The CDR3 DNA is TGTGCCAGTAGTCCGAGACAGCATTCAACTACTGAAGCTTTCTTT. It encodes CASSPRQHSTTEAFF.

This clone was seen more than once but under ten times. The chain employs TRBV5-1 and TRBJ1-3; no reliable D call. V lost 4 bases, J lost 0 bases, and 8 bases lay in between. The CDR3 is 14 amino acids. The germline V gene has CDR1 SGHRS and CDR2 YFSETQ. CDR3 in DNA: TGCGCCAGCAGCGTGACAAGCTCTGGAAACACCATATATTTT. This sequence encodes CASSVTSSGNTIYF.

This clone was picked up a small number of times. The chain couples TRBV19 to TRBJ1-2; 11 positions agree with TRBD1. The CDR3 spans 15 residues. With V trimmed by 10 bases and J by 6 bases, 13 bases remained unmatched. From germline, CDR1 is LNHDA and CDR2 SQIVND (reference sequence). As DNA, the CDR3 is TGTGCCACCAACCGGGACAGGGGGAATTTGAATGGCTACACCTTC. This encodes CATNRDRGNLNGYTF.

This clone was picked up a small number of times. The rearrangement links TRBV19 to TRBJ2-1; 10 positions match TRBD2. From germline, CDR1 is LNHDA and CDR2 SQIVND (reference sequence). V was pared by 3 bases and J by 5 bases, with 16 bases of the junction left unmatched. This CDR3 spans 19 amino acids. CDR3 sequence: CASSISGLASSVKDNEQFF. Here the CDR3 DNA reads TGTGCCAGTAGTATTTCGGGACTAGCGAGTAGTGTAAAGGACAATGAGCAGTTCTTC.

This chain links TRBV18 with TRBJ2-2, with TRBD2 as a possible D gene (6 bases). CDR3 size: 16 residues. V gave up 3 bases and J gave up 1 base, with 12 bases separating them. Germline-derived CDR1 and CDR2 are KGHSH and LQKENI. The CDR3 sequence is CASSPGFSGNTGELFF. The CDR3 DNA follows: TGTGCCAGCTCACCGGGTTTTAGCGGGAACACCGGGGAGCTGTTTTTT.

The chain recombines TRBV7-6 with TRBJ2-1; 8 bases agree with TRBD2. The V and J ends lost 5 bases and 9 bases, in that order; junction bases with no gene match: 12. Per the germline V gene, CDR1 is SGHVS and CDR2 is FNYEAQ. The CDR3 consists of 15 residues. The CDR3, as DNA: TGTGCCAGCAGCGCCCGGGAGGGGGAGGCCGGTGAGCAGTTCTTC. Amino acids: CASSAREGEAGEQFF. Drawing the rest from reference TRBV7-6 and TRBJ2-1, the complete variable domain is GAGVSQSPRYKVTKRGQDVALRCDPISGHVSLYWYRQALGQGPEFLTYFNYEAQQDKSGLPNDRFSAERPEGSISTLTIQRTEQRDSAMYRCASSAREGEAGEQFFGPGTRLTVL.

The chain links TRBV6-5 to TRBJ2-7; 10 nucleotides line up with TRBD1. This CDR3 has 15 residues. The V segment lost 3 bases and the J segment 1 base; nucleotides outside the gene matches: 3. The V gene's germline CDR1 is MNHEY and CDR2 SVGAGI. In DNA, the CDR3 is TGTGCCAGCAGTTATGGGGGACAGGGGTCCTACGAGCAGTACTTC. Protein product: CASSYGGQGSYEQYF.

This clone was found a few times. This sequence joins TRBV6-5 and TRBJ1-1, with D possibly TRBD1 on 6 matching bases. The CDR3 extends over 12 amino acids. Germline CDR1 is MNHEY and CDR2 is SVGAGI. The germline V and J ends were trimmed by 11 bases and 1 base, with 11 bases remaining between them. CDR3: CAGSGQNTEAFF. The CDR3 DNA follows: TGTGCCGGGTCGGGACAGAACACTGAAGCTTTCTTT.

The CDR3: CAWSSLGSLNEQFF. CDR3 coding DNA: TGTGCCTGGAGTAGTTTGGGTTCCCTCAATGAGCAGTTCTTC. The rearrangement links TRBV30 to TRBJ2-1; the D is unclear. CDR3 size: 14 residues. The ends were cut back, 2 bases at V and 6 bases at J, with 14 bases in the middle. The germline gives CDR1 GTSNPN, CDR2 SVGIG (reference sequence).

The chain couples TRBV18 to TRBJ2-5; possibly TRBD1 for D (6 bases). V was trimmed by 2 bases and J by 5 bases, leaving 15 bases between them. CDR1 is KGHSH and CDR2 is LQKENI in the germline V gene. This CDR3 comprises 15 residues. Here the CDR3 reads CASSPILGAQETQYF. The CDR3 region has the DNA TGTGCCAGCTCACCAATTCTGGGGGCGCAGGAGACCCAGTACTTC.

The chain uses TRBV10-1 and TRBJ2-2; D gene unclear. The CDR3 runs 15 residues. Germline lookup yields CDR1 WNHNN and CDR2 SYGVQD (reference sequence). V was clipped by 0 bases and J by 5 bases, with 10 bases between them. CDR3 sequence reads: CASSESIGGTGELFF. The CDR3 DNA reads as TGCGCCAGCAGTGAGTCGATTGGTGGGACCGGGGAGCTGTTTTTT.

The chain carries TRBV6-5 and TRBJ1-5; perhaps TRBD1 as D (5 bases). CDR3 length: 15 residues. Germline assignment: CDR1 MNHEY and CDR2 SVGAGI. V was pared by 4 bases and J by 7 bases, with 17 bases between. CDR3 residues: CASSLGTVLVQPQHF. In nucleotides, the CDR3 is TGTGCCAGCAGTTTGGGGACGGTTTTGGTGCAGCCCCAGCATTTT.

This chain joins TRBV20-1 and TRBJ2-5; D possibly corresponds to TRBD1 (5 bases). The CDR3 spans 13 residues. CDR1 is DFQATT, CDR2 SNEGSKA, per germline (reference sequence). The V end lost 3 bases, the J end lost 4 bases, and 12 bases lay between the germline ends. In DNA form, the CDR3 reads TGCAGTGCTAGTGTCAGGGTGGGAGAGACCCAGTACTTC. Its translation: CSASVRVGETQYF.

The rearrangement joins TRBV28 to TRBJ1-1, with 10 bases matching TRBD1. The length of the CDR3 is 17 residues. V lost 5 bases to trimming and J lost 0 bases; unmatched junction nucleotides: 9. Germline CDR1 and CDR2: MDHEN and SYDVKM. The chain's CDR3 is CASSPDRGLLVNTEAFF. Written as DNA, the CDR3 is TGTGCCAGCAGTCCAGACAGGGGGCTATTAGTGAACACTGAAGCTTTCTTT.

This clone has a handful of counts. This chain uses TRBV7-3 with TRBJ1-1, with D unclear. The ends were cut back, 5 bases at V and 3 bases at J, with 10 bases in the middle. The V gene's germline CDR1 is SGHTA and CDR2 FQGTGA. This CDR3 comprises 13 residues. The CDR3 reads CASSINRDTEAFF. Here the CDR3 DNA reads TGTGCCAGCAGCATTAACCGAGACACTGAAGCTTTCTTT.

This clone was detected only a few times. This rearrangement joins TRBV27 to TRBJ1-1; D unclear. The ends were cut back, 6 bases at V and 11 bases at J, with 16 bases in the middle. The CDR3 totals 12 residues. The germline gives CDR1 MNHEY, CDR2 SMNVEV (reference sequence). This CDR3 is CASSPDRRAAFF. The DNA for the CDR3 is TGTGCCAGCAGCCCGGACCGGAGGGCTGCTTTCTTT.

The chain links TRBV10-3 to TRBJ2-7; D possibly corresponds to TRBD2 (6 bases). Germline V gene lookup returns CDR1 ENHRY and CDR2 SYGVKD. Trimming removed 4 bases from V and 0 bases from J, with 10 bases in between. The length of the CDR3 is 14 residues. The CDR3 sequence is CAISGTGDSYEQYF. The DNA of the CDR3 is TGTGCCATCAGTGGGACGGGAGACTCCTACGAGCAGTACTTC.

CDR3 DNA: TGTGCCATCAGTGGGGCCTGGGGCACAGATACGCAGTATTTT. Protein: CAISGAWGTDTQYF. The chain has TRBV10-3 and TRBJ2-3; no definite D call. The CDR3 runs 14 residues. Germline CDR1 ENHRY, CDR2 SYGVKD. Trimming shortened V by 4 bases and J by 1 base, and 9 bases separated the two germline ends.

The V gene is TRBV7-8, the J gene TRBJ2-3; possibly TRBD2 for D (5 bases). The CDR3 loop spans 15 amino acids. Between the trimmed V and J ends, which lost 1 base and 4 bases, there was a span of 12 bases. Per germline, CDR1 SGHVS and CDR2 FQNEAQ. CDR3 sequence (DNA): TGTGCCAGCAGCTTAGTCGGGGAAGCGGCAGATACGCAGTATTTT. It translates to CASSLVGEAADTQYF.